This T cell receptor beta chain was sequenced in a study of HIV-infected patients and healthy controls. The germline gives CDR1 SGHTA, CDR2 FQGNSA. The CDR3 runs to 15 residues. V was pared by 2 bases and J by 6 bases, with 15 bases between. All unsorted peripheral T cells were captured because whole blood was used without fractionation. Four of the ten uninfected healthy control donors were sampled twice, about 13 weeks apart. About 480 ng RNA was reverse transcribed with alpha and beta constant-region primers. Alpha and beta chain libraries were made separately by chain-specific third strand synthesis with multiplexing indices. The cDNA received a 5' RACE adapter containing a random hexamer plus an SP2 sequencing primer site. TCRdb itself ran the 5' RACE reads through MiXCR, one entry per CDR3 protein. Of roughly 17,000 distinct CDR3 sequences in the sample, around 5.5% are singletons; the top ten hold 1.9%.

The sample comprised blood. This chain uses TRBV7-2 with TRBJ2-3, with D perhaps TRBD1 or TRBD2 (6 bases each). This sequence was found in an adult in good health. The DNA for the CDR3 is TGTGCCAGCAGCTTATCCCGGGGGCTCCCGGATACGCAGTATTTT. Its protein product is CASSLSRGLPDTQYF. The complete variable domain, with remaining parts taken from reference TRBV7-2 and TRBJ2-3, reads GAGVSQSPSNKVTEKGKDVELRCDPISGHTALYWYRQSLGQGLEFLIYFQGNSAPDKSGLPSDRFSAERTGGSVSTLTIQRTQQEDSAVYLCASSLSRGLPDTQYFGPGTRLTVL.